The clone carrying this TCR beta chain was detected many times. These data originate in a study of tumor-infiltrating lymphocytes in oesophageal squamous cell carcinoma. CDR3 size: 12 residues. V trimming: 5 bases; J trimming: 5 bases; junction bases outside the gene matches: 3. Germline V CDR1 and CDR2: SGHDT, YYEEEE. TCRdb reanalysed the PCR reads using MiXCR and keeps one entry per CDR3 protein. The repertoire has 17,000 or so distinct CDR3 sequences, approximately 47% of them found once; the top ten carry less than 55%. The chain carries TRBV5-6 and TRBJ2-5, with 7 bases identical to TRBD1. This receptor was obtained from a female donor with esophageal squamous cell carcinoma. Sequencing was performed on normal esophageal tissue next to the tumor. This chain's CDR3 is CASRGTAETQYF. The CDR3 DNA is TGTGCCAGCAGGGGGACAGCCGAGACCCAGTACTTC.